The 16 T cell receptor beta chains listed next were all sequenced from one sample in a study of blood T cells in healthy people across ages. PCR was performed a second time for about 6 to 11 cycles using a sample-barcoded 5' primer and a J-beta primer mix. One entry per CDR3 protein, called by TCRdb with MiXCR from the 5' RACE reads. The sample carries around 1.5 million distinct CDR3 sequences, roughly 40% recorded once. The sample consisted of blood. The receptors derive from a young woman in good health.

This clonotype was seen ten or more times. The genes are TRBV4-1 and TRBJ2-1, with TRBD1 identical over 8 bases. The CDR3 is made up of 15 amino acids. The V gene end was trimmed by 3 bases and the J gene end by 7 bases; junction bases not matched to a gene: 8. Germline V gene data show CDR1 as MGHRA and CDR2 as YSYEKL. The DNA for the CDR3 is TGCGCCAGCAGCCACGAGGGACAGGAGGGGAATGAGCAGTTCTTC. It is translated as CASSHEGQEGNEQFF.

This chain joins TRBV13 and TRBJ1-5; 7 positions match TRBD1. Trimming took 3 bases from V and 7 from J; bases not matched to a gene: 6. CDR1 is PRHDT, CDR2 FYEKMQ, per germline (reference sequence). This CDR3 comprises 14 residues. The CDR3 protein is CASSFRQGSQPQHF. The CDR3, as DNA: TGTGCCAGCAGCTTCCGACAGGGATCGCAGCCCCAGCATTTT. The variable domain in full, completed from reference TRBV13 and TRBJ1-5, reads AAGVIQSPRHLIKEKRETATLKCYPIPRHDTVYWYQQGPGQDPQFLISFYEKMQSDKGSIPDRFSAQQFSDYHSELNMSSLELGDSALYFCASSFRQGSQPQHFGDGTRLSIL.

The V gene is TRBV3-1, the J gene TRBJ1-2, with D possibly matching TRBD1 (5 bases). Trimming shortened V by 0 bases and J by 7 bases, and 12 bases separated the two germline ends. This CDR3 has 14 residues. CDR1 and CDR2 from the germline V gene are LGHDT and YNNKEL (reference sequence). The DNA of the CDR3 is TGTGCCAGCAGCCAAGAAGGGGTGTTTACTGGCTACACCTTC. This translates into CASSQEGVFTGYTF.

This clonotype was seen only once. The V gene is TRBV20-1, the J gene TRBJ1-2; no reliable D call. The CDR3 sequence is 12 residues long. Germline V gene sequence: CDR1 DFQATT, CDR2 SNEGSKA (reference sequence). Deletions cut 3 bases from V and 3 bases from J, with 8 bases between. CDR3 nucleotides: TGCAGTGCTAGCGACCAGGACTATGGCTACACCTTC. Amino acid sequence: CSASDQDYGYTF.

This chain connects TRBV27 to TRBJ1-3, with D possibly being TRBD1 (6 bases). This CDR3 has 14 residues. Trimming removed 4 bases from V and 2 bases from J, with 9 bases in between. Germline loops: CDR1 MNHEY, CDR2 SMNVEV (reference sequence). CDR3 amino acids: CASSSQGTGNTIYF. The CDR3 bases are TGTGCCAGCAGTTCCCAGGGGACTGGAAACACCATATATTTT.

This clonotype was found a few times. The chain joins TRBV27 to TRBJ2-5, with D perhaps TRBD1 or TRBD2 (5 bases each). Germline-derived CDR1 and CDR2 are MNHEY and SMNVEV (reference sequence). Trimming removed 8 bases from V and 5 bases from J, with 24 bases in between. The CDR3 contains 16 residues. CDR3 bases: TGTGCCAGCGGGGGATCCGCGTCCTCCCCCCGGGAGACCCAGTACTTC. It is translated as CASGGSASSPRETQYF.

The chain has TRBV20-1 and TRBJ1-5; perhaps TRBD1 as D (5 bases). Trimming took off 0 bases at V and 0 bases at J, with 18 bases between the two ends. The CDR3 totals 18 residues. Germline CDR1 DFQATT, CDR2 SNEGSKA (reference sequence). CDR3 sequence (DNA): TGCAGTGCTAGAGAACCTTCAGGGATCCCATATAGCAATCAGCCCCAGCATTTT. Protein product: CSAREPSGIPYSNQPQHF.

V usage is TRBV28 and J usage is TRBJ2-2, with 10 bases fitting TRBD2. V trimming: 3 bases; J trimming: 6 bases; junction bases outside the gene matches: 4. The CDR3 runs to 15 residues. Germline CDR1 and CDR2: MDHEN and SYDVKM. CDR3: CASSFLAGVPGELFF. CDR3 in DNA: TGTGCCAGCAGTTTCCTAGCGGGAGTACCCGGGGAGCTGTTTTTT.

The gene calls are TRBV20-1 and TRBJ2-5, with D maybe TRBD1 (6 bases). The DNA end favors TRBJ2-7, so the J call may be wrong. CDR1 is DFQATT and CDR2 is SNEGSKA in the germline V gene (reference sequence). The CDR3 has 13 amino acids. The CDR3 loop is CSARDQQGFEQYF. In nucleotides, the CDR3 is TGCAGTGCTAGAGATCAACAGGGATTCGAGCAGTACTTC.

The genes are TRBV6-4 and TRBJ1-5, with D hard to call. Germline CDR1 is MRHNA and CDR2 is SNTAGT. Between the trimmed V and J ends, which lost 5 bases and 6 bases, there was a span of 11 bases. This CDR3 is built from 13 residues. The CDR3 reads CASSSAFGQPQHF. Written as DNA, the CDR3 is TGTGCCAGCAGTTCGGCCTTCGGTCAGCCCCAGCATTTT.

The chain carries TRBV20-1 and TRBJ1-2; D perhaps matches TRBD1 (5 bases). V was clipped by 6 bases and J by 6 bases, with 17 bases between them. Germline CDR1 reads DFQATT; CDR2 reads SNEGSKA (reference sequence). CDR3 length: 13 residues. The CDR3 nucleotides are TGCAGTGCCGCCGTCGGGACTAGAGATGGCTACACCTTC. It translates to CSAAVGTRDGYTF.

The chain has TRBV10-2 and TRBJ2-1, with TRBD2 identical over 8 bases. V dropped 6 bases and J dropped 6; count of bases not matched to a gene: 13. There are 16 residues in the CDR3. CDR1 WSHSY and CDR2 SAAADI come from the germline V gene. The CDR3 reads CASRDPSAGAGNEQFF. The CDR3, as DNA: TGCGCCAGCAGAGATCCCTCAGCGGGAGCGGGCAATGAGCAGTTCTTC.

The gene calls are TRBV7-8 and TRBJ2-4; D unclear. From germline, CDR1 is SGHVS and CDR2 FQNEAQ. The CDR3 sequence is 14 residues long. Deletions cut 4 bases from V and 13 bases from J, with 20 bases between. The CDR3 spells CASSSQVGDTEQYF. CDR3 coding DNA: TGTGCCAGCAGCTCCCAGGTGGGCGATACAGAGCAGTACTTC.

This chain joins TRBV6-5 and TRBJ1-1; D is unresolved. The length of the CDR3 is 14 residues. Germline V lookup: CDR1 MNHEY, CDR2 SVGAGI. V was clipped by 2 bases and J by 1 base, with 8 bases between them. Written as DNA, the CDR3 is TGTGCCAGCAGTTACCGGGCGGCGAACACTGAAGCTTTCTTT. It codes for CASSYRAANTEAFF.

This clonotype was detected a few times. This chain joins TRBV20-1 and TRBJ1-2; no clear D gene. Trimming stripped 0 bases from V and 8 bases from J, with 13 bases between. The CDR3 spans 13 residues. Per germline, CDR1 DFQATT and CDR2 SNEGSKA (reference sequence). DNA for the CDR3: TGCAGTGCTAGAGATTACAGTCATGACGGCTACACCTTC. This gives the protein CSARDYSHDGYTF.

The rearrangement joins TRBV7-9 to TRBJ2-1; 9 bases are a match to TRBD2. The ends lost 5 bases at V and 4 bases at J; junction bases unmatched: 6. This CDR3 is built from 15 residues. The germline CDR1 and CDR2 sequences are SEHNR and FQNEAQ (reference sequence). CDR3 in DNA: TGTGCCAGCAGCCCGACTAGCGGAAATTACAATGAGCAGTTCTTC. Amino acid sequence: CASSPTSGNYNEQFF. Combining the CDR3 with reference TRBV7-9 and TRBJ2-1 gives the whole variable domain DTGVSQNPRHKITKRGQNVTFRCDPISEHNRLYWYRQTLGQGPEFLTYFQNEAQLEKSRLLSDRFSAERPKGSFSTLEIQRTEQGDSAMYLCASSPTSGNYNEQFFGPGTRLTVL.